The 20 T cell receptor beta chains listed next were all sequenced from one sample in a study of T cells after yellow fever vaccination. Via MiXCR, TCRdb re-called the 5' RACE reads, giving one row per CDR3 protein. This repertoire shows 200,000 or so distinct CDR3 sequences, roughly 6.3% found once; its top ten account for 0.8% to 1.2%. The starting material was CD4+ T cells sorted from PBMCs, obtained on the day of the yellow fever booster vaccination. These receptors were taken from a young man who received the YFV17D yellow fever vaccine.

The table lists this clonotype with a few counts. The chain couples TRBV2 to TRBJ1-1; D not resolved. Trimming shortened V by 3 bases and J by 9 bases, and 23 bases separated the two germline ends. The CDR3 loop spans 16 amino acids. From germline, CDR1 is SNHLY and CDR2 FYNNEI. CDR3 coding DNA: TGTGCCAGCAGTGAGGGGTTAGGTCGCCCAGGTGTGCAAGCTTTCTTT. Translation gives CASSEGLGRPGVQAFF.

This clonotype was seen only a few times. V and J are TRBV28 and TRBJ1-1; D possibly corresponds to TRBD1 (6 bases). The V and J ends lost 4 bases and 10 bases respectively, with 13 bases between them. Germline V lookup: CDR1 MDHEN, CDR2 SYDVKM. This CDR3 region has 12 residues. This CDR3 is CASSSGKGVAFF. CDR3 DNA sequence: TGTGCCAGCAGTTCAGGAAAGGGGGTAGCTTTCTTT.

The V call is TRBV24-1, the J call TRBJ2-1; TRBD1 aligns across 10 bases. V lost 3 bases and J lost 4; bases outside the gene matches: 2. The CDR3 runs 15 residues. The germline CDR1 and CDR2 sequences are KGHDR and SFDVKD. CDR3 residues: CATSDPGQGYNEQFF. The CDR3 coding sequence is TGTGCCACCAGTGATCCGGGACAGGGGTACAATGAGCAGTTCTTC.

This clonotype occurred many times. V usage is TRBV29-1 and J usage is TRBJ1-1; D ambiguous. Germline CDR1 SQVTM, CDR2 ANQGSEA. The V end was cut by 7 bases, the J end by 6 bases, with 18 bases between. The CDR3 is 13 residues long. CDR3 nucleotides: TGCAGCGCTGGGCGGTTCTCCCCCTCTGAAGCTTTCTTT. Amino acid sequence: CSAGRFSPSEAFF.

This clonotype appeared many times. This chain connects TRBV5-5 to TRBJ2-1; 8 bases are a match to TRBD2. Germline-derived CDR1 and CDR2 are SGHKS and YYEKEE (reference sequence). J was trimmed by 2 bases and V by 4 bases; bases with no gene match: 11. The CDR3 loop spans 17 amino acids. The CDR3 loop reads CASSATPTSGTYNEQFF. CDR3 nucleotide sequence: TGTGCCAGCAGCGCCACGCCCACTAGCGGAACCTACAATGAGCAGTTCTTC.

The table lists this clonotype with many counts. The genes are TRBV5-6 and TRBJ2-5, with D possibly matching TRBD2 (5 bases). V lost 2 bases, J lost 3 bases, and 11 bases lay in between. The CDR3 runs to 14 residues. The germline V gene encodes CDR1 SGHDT and CDR2 YYEEEE. In DNA form, the CDR3 reads TGTGCCAGCAGCTTTCAAGCGGTCAAAGAGACCCAGTACTTC. Protein sequence: CASSFQAVKETQYF.

V is TRBV28 and J is TRBJ2-3; 8 bases are shared with TRBD2. With 6 bases clipped from V and 5 bases from J, the junction kept 16 bases outside the gene matches. The CDR3 is 17 residues long. Germline loops: CDR1 MDHEN, CDR2 SYDVKM. CDR3 residues: CASRREVRLARIDTQYF. The CDR3 DNA sequence: TGTGCCAGCAGGCGAGAGGTTCGACTAGCGAGAATAGATACGCAGTATTTT.

This clonotype was seen at least ten times. V is TRBV7-2 and J is TRBJ2-4; TRBD2 matches 11 bases. The V and J ends lost 4 bases and 9 bases, in that order; junction bases with no gene match: 5. The CDR3 covers 14 residues. Germline V gene sequence: CDR1 SGHTA, CDR2 FQGNSA. The CDR3 reads CASSYSSGRSIQYF. In DNA form, the CDR3 reads TGTGCCAGCAGCTACTCTAGCGGGAGGAGCATTCAGTACTTC.

This clonotype came up a few times. The genes are TRBV23-1 and TRBJ2-7, with no clear D. TRBV23-1 is placed among ORFs of uncertain function. This CDR3 contains 16 residues. V was clipped by 0 bases and J by 4 bases, with 16 bases between them. The DNA for the CDR3 is TGCGCCAGCAGTCAATCGAGGACGTCGGAGCTTTACGAGCAGTACTTC. It translates to CASSQSRTSELYEQYF.

This clonotype was seen a handful of times. The CDR3 DNA reads as TGCAGTGTTGGGGATGGAAACACTGAAGCTTTCTTT. It translates to CSVGDGNTEAFF. The rearrangement uses TRBV20-1 and TRBJ1-1; D unresolved. The V gene lost 7 bases and the J gene lost 2 bases, with 11 bases spanning the gap. This CDR3 spans 12 amino acids. Germline V gene data show CDR1 as DFQATT and CDR2 as SNEGSKA (reference sequence).

This clonotype showed up many times. CDR3 sequence (DNA): TGCAGTGCTAGAGATCCATTGGCGGGCCGCACAGATACGCAGTATTTT. It specifies CSARDPLAGRTDTQYF. The chain is built from TRBV20-1 and TRBJ2-3; TRBD2 might be the D (5 bases). The CDR3 has 16 residues. V was cut by 0 bases and J by 1 base, with 14 bases left in between. The germline V gene has CDR1 DFQATT and CDR2 SNEGSKA (reference sequence).

This clonotype was found many times. The V call is TRBV7-2, the J call TRBJ2-7, with 9 nucleotides matching TRBD2. The J segment lost 7 bases and the V segment lost 4 bases, leaving 8 bases of the junction unmatched. The CDR3 totals 14 residues. From germline, CDR1 is SGHTA and CDR2 FQGNSA. CDR3 DNA sequence: TGTGCCAGCAGCTCCTTAGCGGGAGCGGGTGAGCAGTACTTC. This codes for CASSSLAGAGEQYF.

This clonotype was seen ten or more times. The chain has TRBV5-1 and TRBJ2-1, with 7 bases that match TRBD2. CDR1 is SGHRS and CDR2 is YFSETQ in the germline V gene. The CDR3 totals 15 residues. V lost 4 bases to trimming and J lost 0 bases; unmatched junction nucleotides: 4. CDR3 sequence reads: CASSASGNSYNEQFF. The CDR3 region has the DNA TGCGCCAGCAGCGCTAGCGGTAACTCCTACAATGAGCAGTTCTTC.

V usage is TRBV7-9 and J usage is TRBJ1-2, with no clear D. CDR3 length: 14 residues. Germline loops: CDR1 SEHNR, CDR2 FQNEAQ (reference sequence). With 1 base removed from V and 0 bases from J, the gap between germline ends came to 6 bases. The CDR3 region has the DNA TGTGCCAGCAGCTTAGACTTATCTAACTATGGCTACACCTTC. Its translation is CASSLDLSNYGYTF.

There are many counts of this clonotype. The chain carries TRBV7-2 and TRBJ2-7; 8 nucleotides agree with TRBD2. After removal of 1 base from V and 3 bases from J, the junction contained 2 bases not matched to a gene. The CDR3 extends over 14 amino acids. CDR1 and CDR2 from the germline V gene are SGHTA and FQGNSA. CDR3 coding DNA: TGTGCCAGCAGCTTAGGGACTAGCCTCTACGAGCAGTACTTC. The encoded protein is CASSLGTSLYEQYF.

The V call is TRBV6-2 or TRBV6-3, the J call TRBJ2-7; possible D gene TRBD2, 7 bases. This CDR3 has 17 amino acids. Trimming shortened V by 6 bases and J by 2 bases, and 23 bases separated the two germline ends. Looked up from germline, CDR1 is MNHEY and CDR2 is SVGEGT. The CDR3, as DNA: TGTGCCAGCAGAGGGACATTGAGGACTAGTAACCCCTACGAGCAGTACTTC. It codes for CASRGTLRTSNPYEQYF.

This clonotype was seen many times. The J gene is TRBJ1-5, the V gene TRBV12-3 or TRBV12-4; 12 nucleotides line up with TRBD1. The CDR3 has 17 residues. Trimming cost V 7 bases and J 2 bases; bases outside gene matches: 9. The CDR3, as DNA: TGTGCCAGCACCCAAGAGGGGACAGGGGGCGGCAATCAGCCCCAGCATTTT. It translates to CASTQEGTGGGNQPQHF.

This clonotype was observed at least ten times. This chain uses TRBV20-1 with TRBJ2-7; perhaps TRBD2 as D (6 bases). The CDR3 has 13 residues. Per the germline V gene, CDR1 is DFQATT and CDR2 is SNEGSKA (reference sequence). The ends were cut back, 3 bases at V and 4 bases at J, with 13 bases in the middle. In DNA, the CDR3 is TGCAGTGCTAGGTTTGGGGGGAGTTACGAGCAGTACTTC. It translates to CSARFGGSYEQYF.

A few counts support this clonotype. The rearrangement links TRBV30 to TRBJ1-5; possible D gene TRBD1, 6 bases. With 0 bases removed from V and 8 bases from J, the gap between germline ends came to 14 bases. The CDR3 runs 14 residues. Germline assignment: CDR1 GTSNPN and CDR2 SVGIG (reference sequence). This CDR3 is CAWSVGPGAKPQHF. DNA for the CDR3: TGTGCCTGGAGTGTGGGGCCAGGGGCGAAGCCCCAGCATTTT.

In this sample, this clonotype turned up many times. The J gene is TRBJ2-7, the V gene TRBV7-8; D perhaps matches TRBD1 (5 bases). CDR1 and CDR2 from the germline V gene are SGHVS and FQNEAQ. With 4 bases removed from V and 1 base from J, the gap between germline ends came to 11 bases. The CDR3 runs to 14 residues. The CDR3 DNA reads as TGTGCCAGCAGCTACGGACATACATCCTACGAGCAGTACTTC. Translation gives CASSYGHTSYEQYF. Using reference TRBV7-8 and TRBJ2-7 for the parts outside the CDR3, the full variable domain is GAGVSQSPRYKVAKRGQDVALRCDPISGHVSLFWYQQALGQGPEFLTYFQNEAQLDKSGLPSDRFFAERPEGSVSTLKIQRTQQEDSAVYLCASSYGHTSYEQYFGPGTRLTVT.